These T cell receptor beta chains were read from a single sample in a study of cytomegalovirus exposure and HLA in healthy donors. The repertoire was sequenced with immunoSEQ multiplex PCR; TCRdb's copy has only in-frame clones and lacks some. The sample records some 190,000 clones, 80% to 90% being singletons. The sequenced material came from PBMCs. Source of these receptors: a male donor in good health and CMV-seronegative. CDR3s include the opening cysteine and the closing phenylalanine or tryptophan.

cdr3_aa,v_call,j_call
CASSLGHTTYEQYF,TRBV5-6,NA
CASSGEAKNIQYF,TRBV2,TRBJ2-4
CASSLGQGITELFF,TRBV13,TRBJ2-2
CASSSSQGGGYTF,TRBV7-2,TRBJ1-2
CASSPRTGGTGGELFF,TRBV5-1,TRBJ2-2
CASSIGPGVRTEAFF,TRBV19,TRBJ1-1
CASSTFSGTGTVNEQFF,TRBV19,TRBJ2-1
CASSPPPDRGLYEQYF,TRBV19,TRBJ2-7
CASSPLGASRGAGNTIYF,TRBV18,TRBJ1-3
CASSISYRPSYEQYF,TRBV19,TRBJ2-7
CASSQYRGRTGLAESYEQYF,TRBV5-1,TRBJ2-7
CASSLSSGSYNEQFF,TRBV5-6,TRBJ2-1
CAGRQGNTQYF,TRBV28,TRBJ2-3
CASSLTGGSRETQYF,TRBV5-1,TRBJ2-5
CASSQREKNTGELFF,TRBV4-2,TRBJ2-2
CASSLGGGGPEYF,TRBV27,TRBJ2-5
CASSLTGASVNEQFF,TRBV28,TRBJ2-1
CASSDPGTGYGYTF,TRBV25-1,TRBJ1-2
CASSSLAGAGDEQYF,TRBV2,TRBJ2-7
CASSDEALQETQYF,TRBV2,TRBJ2-5
CAFSFSANTGELFF,TRBV30,TRBJ2-2
CASSTRQGEAFF,TRBV28,TRBJ1-1
CASSDTGGAYNEQFF,TRBV5-4,TRBJ2-1
CATSRASGVSYNEQFF,TRBV15,TRBJ2-1
CASSPTGTGANTGELFF,TRBV5-6,TRBJ2-2
CASSSSDYTKQFF,TRBV27,TRBJ2-1